Each of the 25 T cell receptor beta chains below was sequenced from the same sample in a study of blood T cell repertoires in COVID-19. TCRdb's table, derived via immunoSEQ multiplex PCR, lists solely in-frame clones and lacks some. The sample lists roughly 430,000 clones; approximately 91% were seen once. The sample taken for sequencing was PBMCs or T cells enriched from blood (not recorded which). These TCRs come from a woman under 30 who had been exposed to COVID-19.

The J gene is TRBJ1-5, the V gene TRBV6-2 or TRBV6-3, with TRBD1 identical over 8 bases. J lost 6 bases, V lost 6 bases, and 13 bases had no gene match. This CDR3 region has 16 residues. Germline CDR1 reads MNHEY; CDR2 reads SVGEGT. In DNA, the CDR3 is TGTGCCAGCAGCCGAACTCAGGGGGCGCAGGGTCAGCCCCAGCATTTT. Translating gives CASSRTQGAQGQPQHF.

This clone was observed a single time. The chain joins TRBV25-1 to TRBJ2-1, with 8 bases that match TRBD2. The CDR3 runs 15 residues. Germline V gene sequence: CDR1 MGHDK, CDR2 SYGVNS. Unmatched junction bases numbered 8, after V lost 6 bases and J lost 4 bases. The CDR3 coding sequence is TGTGCCAGCAGGGACGGACTAGCTGGTTACAATGAGCAGTTCTTC. As protein: CASRDGLAGYNEQFF.

V gene TRBV7-8 combines with J gene TRBJ2-2; D possibly corresponds to TRBD1 (5 bases). From germline, CDR1 is SGHVS and CDR2 FQNEAQ. Trimming cost V 5 bases and J 1 base, with 8 bases left between them. This CDR3 is 14 amino acids long. DNA of the CDR3: TGTGCCAGCAGCCAACAGGTGAACACCGGGGAGCTGTTTTTT. This sequence encodes CASSQQVNTGELFF.

The chain combines TRBV5-3 with TRBJ1-2; tentative D call: TRBD1 (5 bases). TRBV5-3 falls under the ORF class, with uncertain function. Trimming removed 3 bases at V and 2 bases at J, with 8 bases between. This CDR3 is 13 amino acids long. The CDR3 bases are TGTGCCAGAAGCTACAGGACCAACTATGGCTACACCTTC. Its protein is CARSYRTNYGYTF.

The rearrangement links TRBV21-1 to TRBJ2-2; TRBD2, the D gene given by the table, was not confirmed from the DNA. TRBV21-1 counts as a pseudogene. The CDR3 extends over 14 amino acids. The CDR3 loop reads CASSKVEASGELFF. The CDR3 DNA is TGTGCCAGCAGCAAAGTTGAAGCGTCCGGGGAGCTGTTTTTT.

CDR3 in amino acids: CASSYKPGAGAEQYF. The CDR3 DNA follows: TGTGCCAGCAGTTATAAGCCTGGGGCAGGGGCCGAGCAGTACTTC. The rearrangement uses TRBV11-2 and TRBJ2-7; a possible D gene is TRBD1 (6 bases). Germline loops: CDR1 SGHAT, CDR2 FQNNGV. V was shortened by 6 bases and J by 6 bases, with 21 bases between the two germline ends. The CDR3 is 15 amino acids.

The chain employs TRBV2 and TRBJ1-6; D may be TRBD1 (6 bases). The germline CDR1 and CDR2 sequences are SNHLY and FYNNEI. The V end lost 8 bases, the J end lost 5 bases, and 10 bases lay between the germline ends. This CDR3 spans 13 amino acids. The CDR3 here is CASRGQNNSPLHF. In DNA, the CDR3 is TGTGCCAGCCGCGGACAGAATAATTCACCCCTCCACTTT.

The J gene is TRBJ1-1, the V gene TRBV4-3; 7 positions match TRBD1. V lost 1 base, J lost 0 bases, and 5 bases stayed unmatched. Per germline, CDR1 LGHNA and CDR2 YSLEER. This CDR3 region has 16 residues. The CDR3 DNA follows: TGCGCCAGCAGCCAAGGTACAGGACAGGTGAACACTGAAGCTTTCTTT. It codes for CASSQGTGQVNTEAFF.

J is TRBJ2-2 and V is TRBV7-8; maybe TRBD1 (5 bases). CDR3 length equals 16 residues. V lost 4 bases, J lost 0 bases, and 12 bases lay in between. Germline assignment: CDR1 SGHVS and CDR2 FQNEAQ. Written as DNA, the CDR3 is TGTGCCAGCAGCTCCAGGGTGGCATCGAACACCGGGGAGCTGTTTTTT. Encoded protein: CASSSRVASNTGELFF.

The rearrangement links TRBV6-5 to TRBJ2-7; 14 nucleotides agree with TRBD2. J was trimmed by 2 bases and V by 7 bases; bases with no gene match: 4. From germline, CDR1 is MNHEY and CDR2 SVGAGI. The CDR3 covers 15 residues. In DNA form, the CDR3 reads TGTGCCAGCAAGACTAGCGGGAGGGCTCCCTACGAGCAGTACTTC. This encodes CASKTSGRAPYEQYF.

V is TRBV18 and J is TRBJ2-1; 8 positions agree with TRBD2. Germline-derived CDR1 and CDR2 are KGHSH and LQKENI. The CDR3 is 16 residues long. J lost 4 bases, V lost 2 bases, and 7 bases had no gene match. Here the CDR3 reads CASSPGLAPSYNEQFF. The CDR3 DNA sequence: TGTGCCAGCTCACCAGGACTAGCCCCCTCTTACAATGAGCAGTTCTTC.

The chain combines TRBV3-1 (or the pseudogene TRBV3-2) with TRBJ1-5, with 8 nucleotides matching TRBD1. After removal of 1 base from V and 4 bases from J, the junction contained 6 bases not matched to a gene. The germline gives CDR1 LGHDT, CDR2 YNNKEL (reference sequence). The CDR3 contains 16 residues. The CDR3 DNA reads as TGTGCCAGCAGCCAAGCGCACGACAGGGGAAATCAGCCCCAGCATTTT. This encodes CASSQAHDRGNQPQHF.

V and J are TRBV27 and TRBJ2-7; 8 nucleotides align to TRBD2. Germline trimming cut 8 bases from V and 2 bases from J; bases unmatched to any gene: 8. Germline loops: CDR1 MNHEY, CDR2 SMNVEV (reference sequence). This CDR3 is built from 14 residues. The CDR3: CASHPGREAYEQYF. CDR3 DNA: TGTGCCAGCCATCCCGGGCGGGAGGCCTACGAGCAGTACTTC.

This rearrangement joins TRBV27 to TRBJ2-7; 9 bases match TRBD1. This CDR3 comprises 16 residues. The V gene's germline CDR1 is MNHEY and CDR2 SMNVEV (reference sequence). J lost 5 bases, V lost 0 bases, and 8 bases had no gene match. CDR3 nucleotides: TGTGCCAGCAGTTTATCCTCCGGGACAGGGCCCCACGAGCAGTACTTC. Encoded protein: CASSLSSGTGPHEQYF.

To note about this clone: At one boundary the junction diverges from the germline segment, which might be a read error. This same CDR3 is encoded by further DNA sequences in the sample. The rearrangement uses TRBV6-1 and TRBJ1-6, with 9 bases that match TRBD1. Per the germline V gene, CDR1 is MNHNS and CDR2 is SASEGT. The CDR3 length is 15 residues. CDR3 DNA sequence: TGTGCCAGCACTGAACAGGGGGCGATTAATTCACCCCTCCACTTT. Translating it yields CASTEQGAINSPLHF.

The chain uses TRBV19 and TRBJ1-3; 7 bases match TRBD1. The V and J ends lost 8 bases and 4 bases, in that order; junction bases with no gene match: 5. Per the germline V gene, CDR1 is LNHDA and CDR2 is SQIVND (reference sequence). The CDR3 has 13 residues. The CDR3, as DNA: TGTGCCAGTGCAGGGGGATCCGGAAACACCATATATTTT. This encodes CASAGGSGNTIYF.

This clone has only one observation. The CDR3 is CASSDTGTSNEQFF. The CDR3 nucleotides are TGTGCCAGCAGCGACACCGGGACTAGCAATGAGCAGTTCTTC. The chain is built from TRBV9 and TRBJ2-1, with 8 bases fitting TRBD2. This CDR3 comprises 14 residues. Germline CDR1 SGDLS, CDR2 YYNGEE. The ends lost 3 bases at V and 6 bases at J; junction bases unmatched: 5.

The chain combines TRBV18 with TRBJ1-5; D gene ambiguous. Looked up from germline, CDR1 is KGHSH and CDR2 is LQKENI. CDR3 length: 13 amino acids. The V end was cut by 6 bases, the J end by 1 base, with 7 bases between. The CDR3 sequence: CASSLTSNQPQHF. Written as DNA, the CDR3 is TGTGCCAGCTCTCTTACAAGCAATCAGCCCCAGCATTTT.

The CDR3 loop reads CASSTGGGYGYTF. CDR3 nucleotide sequence: TGTGCCAGCAGCACAGGGGGGGGCTATGGCTACACCTTC. The V and J genes are TRBV28 and TRBJ1-2, with TRBD1 matching 8 bases. Germline CDR1 reads MDHEN; CDR2 reads SYDVKM. The CDR3 spans 13 residues. V lost 6 bases to trimming and J lost 4 bases; unmatched junction nucleotides: 4.

The chain uses TRBV27 and TRBJ1-1; TRBD1 matches 8 bases. CDR1 and CDR2 (germline): MNHEY, SMNVEV (reference sequence). This CDR3 has 15 amino acids. V shed 0 bases and J 6 bases; nucleotides not matched to a gene: 6. The CDR3 here is CASSLSPTGVSEAFF. CDR3 nucleotide sequence: TGTGCCAGCAGTTTATCCCCGACAGGGGTCTCTGAAGCTTTCTTT.

V gene TRBV10-2 combines with J gene TRBJ1-1; a weak D match, TRBD1 (6 bases). From germline, CDR1 is WSHSY and CDR2 SAAADI. The CDR3 runs to 11 residues. Between the trimmed V and J ends, which lost 8 bases and 6 bases, there was a span of 10 bases. Here the CDR3 reads CASAEGAEAFF. DNA of the CDR3: TGCGCCAGCGCAGAGGGGGCTGAAGCTTTCTTT.

The V call is TRBV5-1, the J call TRBJ1-5; the match to TRBD1 covers 7 bases. Germline V CDR1 and CDR2: SGHRS, YFSETQ. CDR3 length equals 13 residues. Trimming at V came to 4 bases and at J to 5 bases, leaving 3 bases not matched to a gene. CDR3 sequence (DNA): TGCGCCAGCAGCACCACAGGGGATCAGCCCCAGCATTTT. It is translated as CASSTTGDQPQHF.

The chain employs TRBV5-1 and TRBJ2-1; perhaps TRBD2 as D (6 bases). The CDR3 runs to 16 residues. Trimming shortened V by 0 bases and J by 5 bases, and 15 bases separated the two germline ends. The germline V gene encodes CDR1 SGHRS and CDR2 YFSETQ. The CDR3 loop reads CASSLAQASGDNEQFF. CDR3 coding DNA: TGCGCCAGCAGCTTGGCCCAAGCCTCGGGGGACAATGAGCAGTTCTTC.

J is TRBJ2-5 and V is TRBV27, with D possibly matching TRBD1 (5 bases). Trimming cost V 5 bases and J 5 bases, with 15 bases left between them. The germline V gene has CDR1 MNHEY and CDR2 SMNVEV (reference sequence). The CDR3 covers 14 residues. CDR3 in amino acids: CASSPRQLSETQYF. As DNA, the CDR3 is TGTGCCAGCAGTCCACGACAGCTTTCGGAGACCCAGTACTTC.

The chain uses TRBV19 and TRBJ1-1, with TRBD1 matching over 8 bases. The CDR3 covers 18 residues. Germline V lookup: CDR1 LNHDA, CDR2 SQIVND (reference sequence). After removal of 8 bases from V and 1 base from J, the junction contained 18 bases not matched to a gene. The CDR3 sequence is CASFGRTGLIGSNTEAFF. CDR3 nucleotides: TGTGCCAGTTTTGGTCGGACAGGGCTTATCGGGTCGAACACTGAAGCTTTCTTT. Full variable domain (missing parts from reference TRBV19 and TRBJ1-1): DGGITQSPKYLFRKEGQNVTLSCEQNLNHDAMYWYRQDPGQGLRLIYYSQIVNDFQKGDIAEGYSVSREKKESFPLTVTSAQKNPTAFYLCASFGRTGLIGSNTEAFFGQGTRLTVV.